This T cell receptor (beta chain) was identified during a study of cytomegalovirus exposure and HLA in healthy donors. With 60 Vbeta and 13 Jbeta primers, the PCR was carried out. Assay used: immunoSEQ multiplex PCR; TCRdb lists only in-frame clones, some missing. The data show about 140,000 clones, with roughly 72% seen just once and about 2% held by the top ten. CDR1 and CDR2 from the germline V gene are MGHRA and YSYEKL. V trimming: 0 bases; J trimming: 3 bases; junction bases outside the gene matches: 16. The CDR3 totals 19 residues. Source material: PBMCs. The chain has TRBV4-1 and TRBJ2-7; 8 positions agree with TRBD2. The TCR comes from a man aged 35-49 years in good health and CMV-seronegative. Here the CDR3 reads CASSQEAGGLAGFLYEQYF. For the CDR3, the DNA is TGCGCCAGCAGCCAAGAAGCCGGGGGGCTAGCGGGCTTCCTCTACGAGCAGTACTTC.